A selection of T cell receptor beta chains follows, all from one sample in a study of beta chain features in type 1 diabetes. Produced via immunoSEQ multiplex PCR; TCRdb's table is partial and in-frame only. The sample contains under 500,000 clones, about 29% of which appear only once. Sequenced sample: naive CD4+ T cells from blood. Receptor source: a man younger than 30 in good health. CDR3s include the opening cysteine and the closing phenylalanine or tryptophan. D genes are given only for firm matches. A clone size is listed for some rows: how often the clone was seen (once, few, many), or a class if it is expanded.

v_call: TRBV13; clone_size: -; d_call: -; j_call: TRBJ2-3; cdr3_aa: CASSFGLAGTDTQYF; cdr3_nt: TGTGCCAGCAGCTTCGGCCTAGCAGGCACAGATACGCAGTATTTT
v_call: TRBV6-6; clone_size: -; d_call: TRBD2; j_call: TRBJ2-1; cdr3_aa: CASRGLAVYNEQFF; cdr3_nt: TGTGCCAGCAGAGGACTAGCGGTCTACAATGAGCAGTTCTTC
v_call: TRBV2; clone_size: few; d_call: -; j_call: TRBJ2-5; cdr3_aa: CASSGSSPQETQYF; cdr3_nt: TGTGCCAGCAGTGGGTCTAGCCCACAAGAGACCCAGTACTTC
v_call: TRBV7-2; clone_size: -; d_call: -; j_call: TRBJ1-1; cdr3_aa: CASSLALGESTEAFF; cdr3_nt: TGTGCCAGCAGCTTAGCGCTTGGGGAGAGCACTGAAGCTTTCTTT
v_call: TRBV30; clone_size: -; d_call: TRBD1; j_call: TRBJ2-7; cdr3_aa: CAWSKRQGFYEQYF; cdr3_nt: TGTGCCTGGAGCAAGAGACAGGGTTTCTACGAGCAGTACTTC
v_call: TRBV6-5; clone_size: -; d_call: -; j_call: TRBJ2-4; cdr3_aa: CASSYSETVNIQYF; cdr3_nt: TGTGCCAGCAGTTACTCTGAGACGGTCAACATTCAGTACTTC
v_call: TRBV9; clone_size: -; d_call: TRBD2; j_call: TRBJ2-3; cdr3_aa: CASSVRGGTGTSGSTDTQYF; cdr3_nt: TGTGCCAGCAGCGTAAGAGGCGGTACCGGGACTAGCGGGAGCACAGATACGCAGTATTTT
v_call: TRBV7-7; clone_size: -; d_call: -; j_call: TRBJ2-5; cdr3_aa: CASSNPGGETQYF; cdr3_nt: TGTGCTAGCAGCAATCCAGGGGGGGAGACCCAGTACTTC
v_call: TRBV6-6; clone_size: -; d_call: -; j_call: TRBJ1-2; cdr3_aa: CASSYYRANYGYTF; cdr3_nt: TGTGCCAGCAGTTACTACAGAGCTAACTATGGCTACACCTTC
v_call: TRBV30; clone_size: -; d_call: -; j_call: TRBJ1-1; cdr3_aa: CAWSVGEGKAFF; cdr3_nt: TGTGCCTGGAGTGTAGGGGAGGGTAAAGCTTTCTTT
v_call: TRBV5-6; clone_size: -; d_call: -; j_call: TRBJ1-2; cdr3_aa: CASTFDNYGYTF; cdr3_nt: TGTGCCAGCACCTTCGACAATTATGGCTACACCTTC
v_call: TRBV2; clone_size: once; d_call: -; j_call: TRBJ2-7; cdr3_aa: CASSGGAQSLYEQYF; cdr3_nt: TGTGCCAGCAGCGGAGGGGCTCAGTCCCTCTACGAGCAGTACTTC
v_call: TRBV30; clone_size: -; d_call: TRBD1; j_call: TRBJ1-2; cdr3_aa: CAWTFDRARGYTF; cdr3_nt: TGTGCCTGGACTTTCGACAGGGCTCGAGGCTACACCTTC
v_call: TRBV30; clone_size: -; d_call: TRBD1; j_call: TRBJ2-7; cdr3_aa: CAWSGMRTGDIYEQYF; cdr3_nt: TGTGCCTGGAGTGGAATGAGGACAGGGGACATCTACGAGCAGTACTTC
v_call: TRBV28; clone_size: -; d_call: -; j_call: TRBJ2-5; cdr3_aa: CASSLLQETQYF; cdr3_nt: TGTGCCAGCAGTTTGCTCCAAGAGACCCAGTACTTC
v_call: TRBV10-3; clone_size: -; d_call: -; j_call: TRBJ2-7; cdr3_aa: CAISEQSSYEQYF; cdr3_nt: TGTGCCATCAGTGAGCAGAGCTCCTACGAGCAGTACTTC
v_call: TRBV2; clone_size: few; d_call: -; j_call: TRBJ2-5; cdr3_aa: CASRLAQETQYF; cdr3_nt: TGTGCCAGCAGGCTAGCACAAGAGACCCAGTACTTC
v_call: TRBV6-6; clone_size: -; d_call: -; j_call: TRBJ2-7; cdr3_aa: CASRNGYEQYF; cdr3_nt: TGTGCCAGCAGAAACGGATACGAGCAGTACTTC
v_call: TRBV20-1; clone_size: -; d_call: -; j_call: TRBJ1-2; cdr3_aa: CSARPGNGYTF; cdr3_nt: TGCAGTGCTAGGCCAGGGAATGGCTACACCTTC
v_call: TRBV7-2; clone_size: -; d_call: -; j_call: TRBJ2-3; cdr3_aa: CASSPQRVTDTQYF; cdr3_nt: TGTGCCAGCAGCCCCCAGCGGGTCACAGATACGCAGTATTTT
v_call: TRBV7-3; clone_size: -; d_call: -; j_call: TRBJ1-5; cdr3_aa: CASSPTGTPNQPQHF; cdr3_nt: TGTGCCAGCAGTCCTACCGGGACCCCCAATCAGCCCCAGCATTTT
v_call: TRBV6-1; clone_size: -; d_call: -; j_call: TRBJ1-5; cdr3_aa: CASSATGTTQHF; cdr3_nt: TGTGCCAGCAGTGCCACAGGGACCACCCAGCATTTT
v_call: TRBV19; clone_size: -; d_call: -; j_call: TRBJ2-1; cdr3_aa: CASSIDQAPSSYNEQFF; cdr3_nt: TGTGCCAGTAGTATAGACCAAGCTCCATCCTCCTACAATGAGCAGTTCTTC
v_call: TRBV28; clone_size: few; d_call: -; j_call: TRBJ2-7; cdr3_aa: CASHTPRDSAYEQYF; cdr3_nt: TGTGCCAGCCATACCCCCCGGGACTCCGCCTACGAGCAGTACTTC
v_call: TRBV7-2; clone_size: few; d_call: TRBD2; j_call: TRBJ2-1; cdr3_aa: CASSLAGGPGHEQFF; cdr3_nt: TGTGCCAGCAGCTTAGCGGGAGGGCCGGGTCATGAGCAGTTCTTC
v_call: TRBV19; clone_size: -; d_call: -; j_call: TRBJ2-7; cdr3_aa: CASSTGTSGVSYEQYF; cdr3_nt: TGTGCCAGTAGTACCGGGACGTCGGGAGTTTCCTACGAGCAGTACTTC
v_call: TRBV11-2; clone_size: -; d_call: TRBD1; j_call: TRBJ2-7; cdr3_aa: CASSLTGFEQYF; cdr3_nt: TGTGCCAGCAGCTTGACAGGGTTTGAGCAGTACTTC
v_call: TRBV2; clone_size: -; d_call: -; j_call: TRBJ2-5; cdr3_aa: CASRGREETQYF; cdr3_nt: TGTGCCAGCAGGGGTAGAGAAGAGACCCAGTACTTC
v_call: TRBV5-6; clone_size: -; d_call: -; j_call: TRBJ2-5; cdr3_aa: CASSYQGRETQYF; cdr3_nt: TGTGCCAGCAGTTACCAGGGCCGGGAGACCCAGTACTTC
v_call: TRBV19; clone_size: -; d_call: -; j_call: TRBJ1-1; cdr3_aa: CASSIGLGVTEAFF; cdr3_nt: TGTGCCAGTAGTATTGGACTCGGGGTCACTGAAGCTTTCTTT
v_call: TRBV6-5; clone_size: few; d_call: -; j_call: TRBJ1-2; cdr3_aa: CASSPRTNYGYTF; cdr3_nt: TGTGCCAGCAGCCCGAGAACTAACTATGGCTACACCTTC
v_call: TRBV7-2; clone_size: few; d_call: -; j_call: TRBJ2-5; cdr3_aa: CASSLGPRETQYF; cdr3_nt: TGTGCCAGCAGCTTAGGACCCCGGGAGACCCAGTACTTC
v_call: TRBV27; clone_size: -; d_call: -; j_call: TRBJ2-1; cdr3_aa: CASSENYNEQFF; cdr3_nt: TGTGCCAGCTCGGAGAACTACAATGAGCAGTTCTTC
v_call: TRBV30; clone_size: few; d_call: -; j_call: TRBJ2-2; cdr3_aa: CAWTEPGELFF; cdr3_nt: TGTGCCTGGACTGAGCCCGGGGAGCTGTTTTTT
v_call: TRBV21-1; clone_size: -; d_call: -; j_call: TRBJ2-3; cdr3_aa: CASRGDTQYF; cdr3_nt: TGTGCCAGCCGGGGGGATACGCAGTATTTT
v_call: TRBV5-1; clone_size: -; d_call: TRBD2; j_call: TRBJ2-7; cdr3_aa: CASSPTSGTYEQYF; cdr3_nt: TGCGCCAGCAGCCCGACTAGCGGAACCTACGAGCAGTACTTC
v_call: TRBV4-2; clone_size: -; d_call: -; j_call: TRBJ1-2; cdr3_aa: CASSHDNQSGYTF; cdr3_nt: TGTGCCAGCAGCCATGACAATCAATCTGGCTACACCTTC
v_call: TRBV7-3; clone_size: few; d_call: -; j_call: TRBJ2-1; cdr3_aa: CASSLPGNEQFF; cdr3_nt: TGTGCCAGCAGCTTACCCGGCAATGAGCAGTTCTTC
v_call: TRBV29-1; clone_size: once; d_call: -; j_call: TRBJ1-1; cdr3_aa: CSVARVGTEAFF; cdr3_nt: TGCAGCGTTGCTAGGGTCGGTACTGAAGCTTTCTTT
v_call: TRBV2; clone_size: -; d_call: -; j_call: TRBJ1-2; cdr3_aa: CASRRESDGYTF; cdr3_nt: TGTGCCAGCAGACGAGAATCGGATGGCTACACCTTC
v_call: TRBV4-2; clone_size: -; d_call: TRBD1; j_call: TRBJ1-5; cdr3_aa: CASSQEQGANNQPQHF; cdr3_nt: TGTGCCAGCAGCCAAGAACAGGGGGCAAACAATCAGCCCCAGCATTTT
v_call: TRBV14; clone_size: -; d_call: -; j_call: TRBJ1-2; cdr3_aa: CASSQAWGSSGYTF; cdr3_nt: TGTGCCAGCAGCCAAGCTTGGGGAAGTAGCGGCTACACCTTC
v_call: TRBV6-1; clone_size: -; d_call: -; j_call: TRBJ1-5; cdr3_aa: CASSQAAVWMQPQHF; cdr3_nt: TGTGCCAGCAGCCAAGCGGCAGTTTGGATGCAGCCCCAGCATTTT